This TCR beta chain appears in the sequencing data of a study of blood T cell repertoires in COVID-19. The germline V gene has CDR1 SQVTM and CDR2 ANQGSEA. V lost 6 bases to trimming and J lost 6 bases; unmatched junction nucleotides: 11. This CDR3 is built from 14 residues. Sequencing used immunoSEQ multiplex PCR; TCRdb keeps in-frame clones, though not all of them. In the table there are 150,000 or so clones, approximately 87% of which are singletons. The clonotype was recovered from a woman in her seventies with acute or convalescent COVID-19. V is TRBV29-1 and J is TRBJ2-3, with 8 positions matching TRBD1. The sequencing input was peripheral blood. The CDR3 DNA sequence: TGCAGCGTCAAGGACAGGGCGGGTTCGGATACGCAGTATTTT. Its protein is CSVKDRAGSDTQYF.